This T cell receptor (beta chain) was observed in a study of blood T cell repertoires in COVID-19. About the study: Acute and convalescent COVID-19 specimens originated in the United States, Italy and Spain. The analysed material was cDNA or gDNA that came from T cells, B-cell-depleted T cells, or PBMCs.

Per the authors' pipeline: Amplification of reference gene primers was used by the study to estimate nucleated cell counts. Sequencing was performed with immunoSEQ multiplex PCR; in TCRdb, only in-frame clones are kept and a portion is missing. The DNA was the basis for D and trimming; V, J and clone size are from that table. The sample has about 240,000 clones; roughly nine tenths are singletons. The V end was cut by 4 bases, the J end by 7 bases, with 10 bases between. The CDR3 contains 12 residues. This rearrangement joins TRBV12-3 or TRBV12-4 to TRBJ1-2, with D perhaps matching TRBD1 (6 bases). The material sequenced was peripheral blood. This TCR was recovered from a man aged 55 to 70 with acute or convalescent COVID-19. The CDR3 protein is CASSSRQAGYTF. In nucleotides, the CDR3 is TGTGCCAGCAGTTCTCGACAGGCTGGCTACACCTTC.